This TCR beta chain was captured by sequencing in a study of OX40 agonist ivuxolimab in advanced cancers. CDR3 length: 14 amino acids. From germline, CDR1 is LGHNT and CDR2 FRNRAP. Trimming removed 6 bases from V and 4 bases from J, with 13 bases in between. TCRdb keeps only in-frame clones here, not all; method: immunoSEQ multiplex PCR. The sample holds 65,000 to 80,000 clones, around 91% seen once. This TCR was recovered from an adult with an advanced solid tumor such as melanoma, head and neck, liver or kidney cancer. The chain links TRBV12-5 to TRBJ2-1, with a possible D match to TRBD2 (6 bases). This material consisted of CD4+ or CD8+ T cells sorted from blood, taken in a trial of the OX40 agonist ivuxolimab. CDR3 DNA sequence: TGTGCTAGTGGACCGGGACTGCTATACAATGAGCAGTTCTTC. As protein: CASGPGLLYNEQFF.